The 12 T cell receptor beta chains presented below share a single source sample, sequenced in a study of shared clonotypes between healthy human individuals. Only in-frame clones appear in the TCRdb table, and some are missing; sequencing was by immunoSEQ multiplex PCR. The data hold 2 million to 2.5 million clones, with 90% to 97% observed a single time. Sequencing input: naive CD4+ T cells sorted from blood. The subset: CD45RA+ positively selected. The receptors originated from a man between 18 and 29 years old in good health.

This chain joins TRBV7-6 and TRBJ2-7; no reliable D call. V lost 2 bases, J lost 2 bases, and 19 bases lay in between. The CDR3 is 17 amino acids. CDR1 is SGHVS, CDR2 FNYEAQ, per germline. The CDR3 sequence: CASSLLPGQPPPYEQYF. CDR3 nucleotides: TGTGCCAGCAGCTTATTGCCCGGGCAGCCGCCGCCCTACGAGCAGTACTTC.

The CDR3 region is CASTSGLHNEQFF. CDR3 sequence (DNA): TGTGCCAGCACCTCGGGACTACACAATGAGCAGTTCTTC. The gene calls are TRBV11-2 and TRBJ2-1; 7 nucleotides line up with TRBD2. The trim removed 7 bases at V and 5 bases at J, leaving 5 bases unmatched. The CDR3 spans 13 residues. Germline loops: CDR1 SGHAT, CDR2 FQNNGV.

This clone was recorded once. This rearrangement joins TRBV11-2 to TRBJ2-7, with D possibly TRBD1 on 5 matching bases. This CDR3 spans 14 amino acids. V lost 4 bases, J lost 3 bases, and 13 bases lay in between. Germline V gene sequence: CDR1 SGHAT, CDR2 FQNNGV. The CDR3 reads CASSSLLQGYEQYF. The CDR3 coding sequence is TGTGCCAGCAGCTCCCTCTTGCAGGGCTACGAGCAGTACTTC.

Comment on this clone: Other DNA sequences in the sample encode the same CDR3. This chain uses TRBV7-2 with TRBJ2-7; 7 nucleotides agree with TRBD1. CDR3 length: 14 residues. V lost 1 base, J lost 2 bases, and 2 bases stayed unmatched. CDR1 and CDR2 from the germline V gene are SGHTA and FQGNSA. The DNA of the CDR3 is TGTGCCAGCAGCTTAGGCCAGGGGGCCTACGAGCAGTACTTC. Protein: CASSLGQGAYEQYF. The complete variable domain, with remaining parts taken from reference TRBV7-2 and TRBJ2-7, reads GAGVSQSPSNKVTEKGKDVELRCDPISGHTALYWYRQSLGQGLEFLIYFQGNSAPDKSGLPSDRFSAERTGGSVSTLTIQRTQQEDSAVYLCASSLGQGAYEQYFGPGTRLTVT.

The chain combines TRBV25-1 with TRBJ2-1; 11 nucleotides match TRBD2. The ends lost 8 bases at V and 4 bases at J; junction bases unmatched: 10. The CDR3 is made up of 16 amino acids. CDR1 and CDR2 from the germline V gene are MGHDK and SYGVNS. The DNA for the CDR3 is TGTGCCAGCTCACCCTTAGCGGGAGGGAGGTACAATGAGCAGTTCTTC. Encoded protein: CASSPLAGGRYNEQFF.

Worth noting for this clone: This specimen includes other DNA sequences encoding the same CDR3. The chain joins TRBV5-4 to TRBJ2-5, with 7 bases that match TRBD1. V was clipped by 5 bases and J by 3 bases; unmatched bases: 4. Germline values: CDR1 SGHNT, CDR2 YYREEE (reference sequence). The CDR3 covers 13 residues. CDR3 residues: CASRPGTEETQYF. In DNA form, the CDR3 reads TGTGCCAGCAGGCCCGGGACAGAAGAGACCCAGTACTTC.

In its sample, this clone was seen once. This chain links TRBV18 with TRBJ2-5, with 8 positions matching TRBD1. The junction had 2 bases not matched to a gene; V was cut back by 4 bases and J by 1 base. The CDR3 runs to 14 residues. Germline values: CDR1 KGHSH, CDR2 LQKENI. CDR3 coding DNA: TGTGCCAGCTCACAAGGGACAGGCCAAGAGACCCAGTACTTC. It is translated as CASSQGTGQETQYF.

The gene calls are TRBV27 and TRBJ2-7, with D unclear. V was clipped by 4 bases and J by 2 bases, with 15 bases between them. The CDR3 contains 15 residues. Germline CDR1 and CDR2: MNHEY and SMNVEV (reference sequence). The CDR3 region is CASSSYDRVAYEQYF. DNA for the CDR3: TGTGCCAGCAGTTCCTACGACCGTGTGGCCTACGAGCAGTACTTC.

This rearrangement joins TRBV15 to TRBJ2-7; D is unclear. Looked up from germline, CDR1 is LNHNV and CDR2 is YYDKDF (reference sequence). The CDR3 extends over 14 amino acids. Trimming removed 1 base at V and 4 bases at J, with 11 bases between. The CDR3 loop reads CATSRGVGTYEQYF. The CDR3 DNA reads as TGTGCCACCAGCAGAGGAGTAGGTACTTACGAGCAGTACTTC.

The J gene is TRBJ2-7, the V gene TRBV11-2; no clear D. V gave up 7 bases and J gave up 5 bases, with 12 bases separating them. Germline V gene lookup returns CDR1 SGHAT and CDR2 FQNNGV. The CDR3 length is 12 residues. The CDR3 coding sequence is TGTGCCAGCACGCCTCGCGACCACGAGCAGTACTTC. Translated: CASTPRDHEQYF.

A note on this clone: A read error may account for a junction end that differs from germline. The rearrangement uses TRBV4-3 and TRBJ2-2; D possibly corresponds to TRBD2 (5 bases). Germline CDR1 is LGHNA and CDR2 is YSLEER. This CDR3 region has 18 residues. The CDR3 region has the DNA TGCGCCAGCAGCAAAGACATAAAGCGGATAACGAACACCGGGGAGCTGTTTTTT. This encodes CASSKDIKRITNTGELFF.

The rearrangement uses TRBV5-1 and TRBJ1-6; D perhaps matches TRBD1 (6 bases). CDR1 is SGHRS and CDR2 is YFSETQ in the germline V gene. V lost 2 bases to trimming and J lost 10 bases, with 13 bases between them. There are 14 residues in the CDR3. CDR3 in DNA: TGCGCCAGCAGCTTAATACAGGGAGGGTCACCCCTCCACTTT. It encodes CASSLIQGGSPLHF.